This TCR beta chain appears in the sequencing data of a study of blood T cell repertoires in COVID-19. TCRdb keeps only in-frame clones here, not all; method: immunoSEQ multiplex PCR. The sample holds approximately 230,000 clones, roughly 88% seen once. The V gene end was trimmed by 5 bases and the J gene end by 6 bases; junction bases not matched to a gene: 5. Germline loops: CDR1 MNHNY, CDR2 SVGAGI (reference sequence). CDR3 size: 14 residues. This clone was counted once. Material: peripheral blood. This receptor was taken from a middle-aged woman who had recovered from COVID-19. V and J are TRBV6-6 and TRBJ2-7, with 12 positions matching TRBD2. This CDR3 is CASSRLAGVPEQYF. CDR3 sequence (DNA): TGTGCCAGCAGTCGACTAGCGGGAGTCCCCGAGCAGTACTTC.